This TCR beta chain was sequenced in a study of Tregs in tolerant kidney transplant recipients (dated by TCRdb to between 2019 and 2020). A note on the overall study: The transplants used related donors along with nonmyeloablative bone marrow transplantation, and in the human trials mixed chimerism was transient. The study used TCRbeta sequencing to identify donor-specific regulatory T cells before combined kidney and bone marrow transplantation, then tracked those cells after transplant.

Overall study outcomes, separate from this receptor: In tolerant patients, the expansion of donor-specific Tregs was greater than global Treg expansion, suggesting that the expansion was antigen-driven rather than nonspecific. Expanding Tregs with activated donor B cells appeared to identify the most biologically relevant and donor-specific TCRbeta repertoire. Biological reproducibility was not examined directly, but technical replication error appeared to be minimal. PCR primers changed over time for some patients, so nucleotide-level comparison across those patients' samples was not possible. The study was constrained by small patient numbers, and validation of the findings is required in larger populations and under other immunosuppression protocols.

The time point label of this sample denotes: blood sample drawn before combined kidney and bone marrow transplant. Unstimulated Tregs (CD4+CD25+CD127-), CD4+ non-Tregs (CD4+CD25-), CD4 and CD8 cells were FACS-sorted from thawed PBMCs. 4 combined kidney and bone marrow transplant recipients from the ITN036ST trial were included as patients, and samples were available only from these trial subjects. Healthy control blood was processed to PBMCs with a Ficoll density gradient and then cryopreserved, whereas patient PBMCs were collected both before and after transplant. For TCRbeta CDR3 sequencing, genomic DNA from the sorted cells was extracted using the QIAGEN DNeasy Blood and Tissue Kit. High-throughput TCRbeta CDR3 sequencing, which included PCR amplification with bias correction and internal controls, was done commercially through immunoSEQ. The authors' pipeline ran thus. A unique productive TCRbeta sequence was defined by the CDR3 nucleotide sequence when primers matched, and otherwise by the CDR3 amino acid sequence together with the Vbeta and Jbeta genes. Sorting error was corrected by removing sequences shared between sorted populations at a frequency ratio of 2:1 or less, and the remaining shared sequences were assigned to the higher population. A sequence counted as donor-reactive if, in CFSE-low cells, the sequence had a frequency of at least 0.01% and was expanded at least 5-fold compared with unstimulated cells. Jensen-Shannon divergence, calculated on the top 100 TCRbeta sequences ranked by frequency, was used to quantify repertoire divergence. For samples with multiple sequencing runs, sorting error was corrected separately for each run before the runs were pooled. Imported from immuneACCESS, the table was reduced by TCRdb to in-frame sequences with V and J called. These copies leave out some clones; in studies compared against another copy, an unresolved V gene accounts for under half, and the cause of the remainder is not known. The DNA was the basis for D and trimming; V, J and clone size are from that table. Present in this sample are about 69,000 clones, about 89% of which were seen just once. Approximately 0.4% of the sample belongs to the ten largest clones.

As to this clone: What this receptor recognizes is not known. No base quality values were provided; no much bigger clone lies one nucleotide off.

CDR1 and CDR2, per the germline V gene, are SGHAT and FQNNGV. The CDR3 numbers 15 residues from cysteine through phenylalanine. CDR3 DNA is the only sequence kept; it has 45 bases, read in frame from the first base. Here V drops 4 bases and J drops 5 bases, and the junction holds 7 bases not matched to any gene. The sequencing here drew on CD4+ T cells from blood, taken before the transplant. The chain is encoded by TRBV11-2 joined to TRBJ2-5, and 10 junction bases match TRBD1. The TCR sequence derives from a human donor who received a combined kidney and bone marrow transplant. The nucleotides read TGTGCCAGCAGCTCCGGGACAGGGGACGTTGAGACCCAGTACTTC. The translation is CASSSGTGDVETQYF.